One and the same sample provided the 15 T cell receptor beta chains below, sequenced in a study of shared clonotypes between healthy human individuals. TCRdb's table, derived via immunoSEQ multiplex PCR, lists solely in-frame clones and lacks some. The sample lists about 600,000 clones; roughly 98% were seen once. Terminally differentiated effector memory CD45RA+ cells were excluded by CCR7 positive selection of CD45RO-negative cells. The sample was naive CD8+ T cells sorted from blood. These receptors were taken from a man in his thirties or forties in good health.

The V and J genes are TRBV11-2 and TRBJ2-1; 10 nucleotides match TRBD2. The CDR3 covers 16 residues. Trimming removed 5 bases from V and 8 bases from J; junction bases left unmatched: 12. From germline, CDR1 is SGHAT and CDR2 FQNNGV. The DNA for the CDR3 is TGTGCCAGCAGCACGTGGCGCGGGACTAGCGCGCATGAGCAGTTCTTC. It is translated as CASSTWRGTSAHEQFF.

The chain joins TRBV19 to TRBJ1-2; 7 bases agree with TRBD1. After removal of 10 bases from V and 4 bases from J, the junction contained 12 bases not matched to a gene. The CDR3 spans 14 residues. CDR1 LNHDA and CDR2 SQIVND come from the germline V gene (reference sequence). The CDR3 DNA follows: TGTGCCACCCCGACAGGGAGGGACGGCTATGGCTACACCTTC. Translating it yields CATPTGRDGYGYTF.

V gene TRBV9 combines with J gene TRBJ2-5; TRBD1 might be the D (5 bases). The CDR3 consists of 15 residues. The V end lost 4 bases, the J end lost 5 bases, and 18 bases lay between the germline ends. Germline V lookup: CDR1 SGDLS, CDR2 YYNGEE. CDR3 sequence (DNA): TGTGCCAGCAGCCCCCCGCGAAGGGGCGCGGAGACCCAGTACTTC. Protein sequence: CASSPPRRGAETQYF.

The chain carries TRBV13 and TRBJ1-1; tentative D call: TRBD1 (5 bases). Germline assignment: CDR1 PRHDT and CDR2 FYEKMQ (reference sequence). Between the trimmed V and J ends, which lost 5 bases and 6 bases, there was a span of 25 bases. CDR3 size: 17 residues. The DNA of the CDR3 is TGTGCCAGCAGCGCCTTAGGGGATCTACTTTTTCTCGCTGAAGCTTTCTTT. This encodes CASSALGDLLFLAEAFF.

The V and J genes are TRBV5-6 and TRBJ2-1; perhaps TRBD2 as D (6 bases). The germline V and J ends were trimmed by 3 bases and 0 bases, with 16 bases remaining between them. There are 17 residues in the CDR3. CDR1 and CDR2 from the germline V gene are SGHDT and YYEEEE. The CDR3 DNA reads as TGTGCCAGCAGCTCCGAGGTGAGGCGGGACTCCTACAATGAGCAGTTCTTC. Protein product: CASSSEVRRDSYNEQFF.

The chain has TRBV6-5 and TRBJ2-3; maybe TRBD2 (5 bases). The CDR3 covers 14 residues. V shed 5 bases and J shed 1 base, with 10 bases lying between them. Germline lookup yields CDR1 MNHEY and CDR2 SVGAGI. The chain's CDR3 is CASSPGYRTDTQYF. CDR3 DNA sequence: TGTGCCAGCAGTCCGGGGTATCGCACAGATACGCAGTATTTT.

This chain's CDR3 is CASSFSNNAEQFF. The CDR3 nucleotides are TGTGCCAGCAGCTTCTCCAATAATGCTGAGCAGTTCTTC. The chain has TRBV5-4 and TRBJ2-1, with unresolved D. In germline, CDR1 is SGHNT, CDR2 YYREEE (reference sequence). Trimming pared 2 bases from V and 9 bases from J, leaving 12 bases between. The CDR3 has 13 residues.

In this sample, this clone turned up once. J is TRBJ2-5 and V is TRBV10-1; 7 bases are a match to TRBD1. This CDR3 region has 17 residues. Germline CDR1 is WNHNN and CDR2 is SYGVQD (reference sequence). The ends lost 7 bases at V and 1 base at J; junction bases unmatched: 15. CDR3 loop: CASNITRTGLTQETQYF. The CDR3 DNA reads TGCGCCAGCAATATTACACGGACAGGTCTCACCCAAGAGACCCAGTACTTC.

The chain couples TRBV11-2 to TRBJ2-1; D ambiguous. The V end lost 5 bases, the J end lost 3 bases, and 20 bases lay between the germline ends. Germline lookup yields CDR1 SGHAT and CDR2 FQNNGV. This CDR3 spans 17 amino acids. For the CDR3, the DNA is TGTGCCAGCAGCCCGGATCCACCGACGGGTTACTACAATGAGCAGTTCTTC. As protein: CASSPDPPTGYYNEQFF.

On this clone itself: This same CDR3 is encoded by further DNA sequences in the sample. This chain connects TRBV9 to TRBJ2-7, with D perhaps assigned TRBD1 or TRBD2 (5 bases each). Per germline, CDR1 SGDLS and CDR2 YYNGEE. The CDR3 covers 14 residues. Trimming left V 0 bases short and J 4 bases short, with 11 bases between. The CDR3 bases are TGTGCCAGCAGCGTAGGAGGGGAAAGTTACGAGCAGTACTTC. It yields the protein CASSVGGESYEQYF.

The chain is built from TRBV27 and TRBJ1-4; D gene uncertain. CDR3 length: 14 residues. Trimming pared 0 bases from V and 5 bases from J, leaving 7 bases between. Germline CDR1 reads MNHEY; CDR2 reads SMNVEV (reference sequence). DNA of the CDR3: TGTGCCAGCAGTTTATCGGGCCCAAATGAAAAACTGTTTTTT. Encoded protein: CASSLSGPNEKLFF.

About this clone: The same CDR3 is also encoded by other DNA sequences in this sample. The chain links TRBV7-9 to TRBJ2-7, with 8 bases identical to TRBD1. The CDR3 has 14 residues. The germline CDR1 and CDR2 sequences are SEHNR and FQNEAQ (reference sequence). Trimming removed 5 bases from V and 0 bases from J; junction bases left unmatched: 3. This CDR3 is CASSPTGGSYEQYF. The CDR3 nucleotides are TGTGCCAGCAGCCCTACAGGGGGCTCCTACGAGCAGTACTTC.

The rearrangement uses TRBV28 and TRBJ1-2; no clear D. CDR1 MDHEN and CDR2 SYDVKM come from the germline V gene. This CDR3 has 15 residues. V was pared by 3 bases and J by 3 bases, with 14 bases between. The CDR3 region is CASSFRREDHYGYTF. CDR3 nucleotides: TGTGCCAGCAGTTTTCGCCGGGAGGACCACTATGGCTACACCTTC.

The genes are TRBV30 and TRBJ1-5, with D maybe TRBD1 (6 bases). The CDR3 extends over 15 amino acids. Germline assignment: CDR1 GTSNPN and CDR2 SVGIG (reference sequence). The V end was cut by 3 bases, the J end by 6 bases, with 18 bases between. The CDR3 loop reads CAWRDSSGSGQPQHF. DNA for the CDR3: TGTGCCTGGAGGGACAGTTCGGGGTCAGGTCAGCCCCAGCATTTT.

CDR3 loop: CASRLDLGAGVGETQYF. Written as DNA, the CDR3 is TGTGCAAGTCGCTTAGATTTGGGAGCGGGAGTCGGAGAGACCCAGTACTTC. The chain combines TRBV12-2 with TRBJ2-5; the table's TRBD2 call for D was not verified on the DNA. TRBV12-2 is labeled a pseudogene. The CDR3 sequence is 17 residues long.